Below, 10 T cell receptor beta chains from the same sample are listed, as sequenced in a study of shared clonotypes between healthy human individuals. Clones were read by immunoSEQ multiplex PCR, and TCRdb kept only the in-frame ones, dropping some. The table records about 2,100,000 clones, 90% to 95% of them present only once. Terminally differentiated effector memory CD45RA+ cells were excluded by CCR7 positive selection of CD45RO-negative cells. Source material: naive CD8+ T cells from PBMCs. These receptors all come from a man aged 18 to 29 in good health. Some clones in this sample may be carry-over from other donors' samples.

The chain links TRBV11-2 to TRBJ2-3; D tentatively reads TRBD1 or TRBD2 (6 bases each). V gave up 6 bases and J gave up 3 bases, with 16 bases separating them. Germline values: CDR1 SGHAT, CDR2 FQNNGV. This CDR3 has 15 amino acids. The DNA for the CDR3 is TGTGCCAGCAGAGGGAGGACAGATTTTACAGATACGCAGTATTTT. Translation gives CASRGRTDFTDTQYF. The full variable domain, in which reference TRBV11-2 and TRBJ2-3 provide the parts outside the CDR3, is EAGVAQSPRYKIIEKRQSVAFWCNPISGHATLYWYQQILGQGPKLLIQFQNNGVVDDSQLPKDRFSAERLKGVDSTLKIQPAKLEDSAVYLCASRGRTDFTDTQYFGPGTRLTVL.

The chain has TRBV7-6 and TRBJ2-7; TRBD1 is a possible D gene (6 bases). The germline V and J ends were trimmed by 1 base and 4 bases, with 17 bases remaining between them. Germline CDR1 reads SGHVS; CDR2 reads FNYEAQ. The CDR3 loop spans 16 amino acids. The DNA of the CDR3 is TGTGCCAGCAGCTTAGGGACAGAAGGCCTCGCTTACGAGCAGTACTTC. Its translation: CASSLGTEGLAYEQYF. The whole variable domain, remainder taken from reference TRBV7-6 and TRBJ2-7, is GAGVSQSPRYKVTKRGQDVALRCDPISGHVSLYWYRQALGQGPEFLTYFNYEAQQDKSGLPNDRFSAERPEGSISTLTIQRTEQRDSAMYRCASSLGTEGLAYEQYFGPGTRLTVT.

The CDR3 nucleotides read TGTGCCAGCAGCCCCGGGACTATCCAAGAGACCCAGTACTTC. Amino acids: CASSPGTIQETQYF. The chain has TRBV5-6 and TRBJ2-5, with 7 bases lining up with TRBD2. Germline V gene data show CDR1 as SGHDT and CDR2 as YYEEEE. Trimming at V came to 4 bases and at J to 1 base, leaving 4 bases not matched to a gene. There are 14 residues in the CDR3.

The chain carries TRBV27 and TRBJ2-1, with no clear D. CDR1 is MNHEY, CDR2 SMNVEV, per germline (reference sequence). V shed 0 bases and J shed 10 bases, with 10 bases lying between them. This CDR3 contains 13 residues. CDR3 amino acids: CASSLSPLKEQFF. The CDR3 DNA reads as TGTGCCAGCAGTTTATCTCCTCTGAAGGAGCAGTTCTTC.

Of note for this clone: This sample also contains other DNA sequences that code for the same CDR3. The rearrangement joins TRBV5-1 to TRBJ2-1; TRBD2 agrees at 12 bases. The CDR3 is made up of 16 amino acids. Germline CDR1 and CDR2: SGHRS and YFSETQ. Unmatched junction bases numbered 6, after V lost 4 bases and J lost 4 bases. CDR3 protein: CASSTRLAGVYNEQFF. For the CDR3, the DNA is TGCGCCAGCAGCACCAGACTAGCGGGAGTGTACAATGAGCAGTTCTTC.

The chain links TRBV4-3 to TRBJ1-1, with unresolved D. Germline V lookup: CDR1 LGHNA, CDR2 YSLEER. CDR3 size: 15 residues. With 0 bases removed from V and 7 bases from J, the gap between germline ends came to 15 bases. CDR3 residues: CASSQELRAIFEAFF. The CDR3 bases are TGCGCCAGCAGCCAAGAGTTGAGGGCAATCTTTGAAGCTTTCTTT.

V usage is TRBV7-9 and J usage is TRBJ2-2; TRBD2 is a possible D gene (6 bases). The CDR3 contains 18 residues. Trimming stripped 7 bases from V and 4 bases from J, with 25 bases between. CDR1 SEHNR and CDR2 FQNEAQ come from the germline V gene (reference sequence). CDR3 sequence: CASTHPDGGTDSTGELFF. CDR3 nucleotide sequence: TGTGCCAGCACCCACCCTGATGGGGGGACCGACTCCACCGGGGAGCTGTTTTTT. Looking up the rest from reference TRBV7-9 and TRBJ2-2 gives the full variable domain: DTGVSQNPRHKITKRGQNVTFRCDPISEHNRLYWYRQTLGQGPEFLTYFQNEAQLEKSRLLSDRFSAERPKGSFSTLEIQRTEQGDSAMYLCASTHPDGGTDSTGELFFGEGSRLTVL.

The CDR3 region is CASSITGTGAYEQYF. CDR3 DNA: TGTGCCAGTAGTATAACCGGGACAGGGGCTTACGAGCAGTACTTC. The chain carries TRBV19 and TRBJ2-7; 10 nucleotides line up with TRBD1. This CDR3 has 15 amino acids. The germline V gene has CDR1 LNHDA and CDR2 SQIVND (reference sequence). V trimming: 2 bases; J trimming: 4 bases; junction bases outside the gene matches: 5.

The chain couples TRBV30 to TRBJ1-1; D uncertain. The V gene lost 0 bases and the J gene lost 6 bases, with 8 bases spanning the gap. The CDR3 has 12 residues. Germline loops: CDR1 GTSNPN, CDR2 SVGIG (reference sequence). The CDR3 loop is CAWSVGKAEAFF. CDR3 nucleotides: TGTGCCTGGAGTGTGGGGAAGGCTGAAGCTTTCTTT.

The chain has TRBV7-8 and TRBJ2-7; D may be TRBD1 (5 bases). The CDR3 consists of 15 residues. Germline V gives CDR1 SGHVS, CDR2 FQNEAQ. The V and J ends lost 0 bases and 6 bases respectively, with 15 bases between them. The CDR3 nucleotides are TGTGCCAGCAGCTTAGCGTGGGTGAAGGGGTCCGAGCAGTACTTC. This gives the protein CASSLAWVKGSEQYF. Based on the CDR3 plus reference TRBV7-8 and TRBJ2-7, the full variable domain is GAGVSQSPRYKVAKRGQDVALRCDPISGHVSLFWYQQALGQGPEFLTYFQNEAQLDKSGLPSDRFFAERPEGSVSTLKIQRTQQEDSAVYLCASSLAWVKGSEQYFGPGTRLTVT.